The rows below give T cell receptor beta chains drawn from one sample of a study of blood T cell repertoires in COVID-19. TCRdb's table, derived via immunoSEQ multiplex PCR, lists solely in-frame clones and lacks some. The data contain 450,000 or so clones, 85% to 90% of them singletons. The sequenced sample was peripheral blood. The receptors were sampled from a man younger than 35 with COVID-19, enrolled during active disease. CDR3s include the opening cysteine and the closing phenylalanine or tryptophan. D genes are given only for firm matches. Some rows mark clone size as missing; the rest say once, few, many or name a class of expanded clone.

abundance,d_gene,j_gene,v_gene,CDR3aa,CDR3nt
NA,NA,TRBJ2-2,TRBV9,CASSQQVGGELFF,TGTGCCAGCAGCCAACAGGTCGGCGGGGAGCTGTTTTTT
NA,NA,TRBJ1-2,TRBV10-2,CASSESGHVYGYTF,TGCGCCAGCAGTGAGTCGGGACACGTCTATGGCTACACCTTC
NA,TRBD2,TRBJ2-5,TRBV27,CASSDTTSGLQETQYF,TGTGCCAGCAGTGACACGACTAGCGGCCTACAAGAGACCCAGTACTTC
NA,NA,TRBJ2-1,TRBV27,CASSLGGLSYNEQFF,TGTGCCAGCAGTTTAGGAGGACTCTCCTACAATGAGCAGTTCTTC
NA,TRBD1,TRBJ1-1,TRBV27,CASTGQGLNTEAFF,TGTGCCAGCACTGGACAGGGATTGAACACTGAAGCTTTCTTT
NA,TRBD1,TRBJ2-7,TRBV29-1,CSVGDRGAYEQYF,TGCAGCGTTGGGGACAGGGGCGCCTACGAGCAGTACTTC
NA,TRBD2,TRBJ2-3,TRBV3-1/TRBV3-2,CASSSRTSGYTQYF,TGTGCCAGCAGCTCGCGGACTAGCGGGTATACGCAGTATTTT
NA,TRBD1,TRBJ1-6,TRBV7-8,CASSFQGVSYNSPLHF,TGTGCCAGCAGCTTCCAGGGGGTCTCCTATAATTCACCCCTCCACTTT
NA,TRBD2,TRBJ2-1,TRBV5-1,CASSLESSGRFGILNEQFF,TGCGCCAGCAGCTTGGAGTCTAGCGGGAGGTTCGGAATTCTTAATGAGCAGTTCTTC
few,NA,TRBJ2-7,TRBV11-2,CASSQLARQAYEQYF,TGTGCCAGCAGCCAGCTTGCCCGACAGGCCTACGAGCAGTACTTC
once,NA,TRBJ1-5,TRBV5-6,CASSLVSSQHF,TGTGCCAGCAGCTTGGTCTCGAGCCAGCATTTT
NA,TRBD2,TRBJ2-3,TRBV15,CATSRDRSGGADTQYF,TGTGCCACCAGCAGAGATCGTAGCGGGGGCGCAGATACGCAGTATTTT
NA,NA,TRBJ2-7,TRBV14,CASSQGLGLGYEQYF,TGTGCCAGCAGCCAGGGACTTGGTCTGGGATACGAGCAGTACTTC
once,TRBD1,TRBJ2-1,TRBV3-1/TRBV3-2,CASSSDRINLAQFF,TGTGCCAGCAGCTCGGACAGGATAAACCTTGCGCAGTTCTTC
NA,NA,TRBJ1-3,TRBV5-1,CASSSLGAGNTIYF,TGCGCCAGCAGCTCGTTGGGGGCAGGAAACACCATATATTTT
NA,NA,TRBJ1-2,TRBV4-2,CASSQEAGDYGYTF,TGTGCCAGCAGCCAAGAGGCAGGGGACTATGGCTACACCTTC
NA,NA,TRBJ2-7,TRBV20-1,CSASRTPEGYEQYF,TGCAGTGCTAGTAGGACCCCTGAGGGCTACGAGCAGTACTTC
NA,TRBD2,TRBJ2-2,TRBV11-2,CASSQGLAANTGELFF,TGTGCCAGCAGCCAGGGACTAGCGGCGAACACCGGGGAGCTGTTTTTT
NA,NA,TRBJ1-1,TRBV2,CASGRMNTEAFF,TGTGCCAGCGGCAGAATGAACACTGAAGCTTTCTTT
NA,NA,TRBJ2-3,TRBV29-1,CSGRLTGDTQYF,TGCAGCGGGCGTTTAACAGGGGATACGCAGTATTTT
NA,TRBD1,TRBJ2-6,TRBV29-1,CSVEGQGAAGANVLTF,TGCAGCGTTGAGGGACAGGGGGCAGCTGGGGCCAACGTCCTGACTTTC
many,NA,TRBJ2-4,TRBV7-8,CASSSETGTLAKNIQYF,TGTGCCAGCAGCTCCGAGACAGGAACCTTAGCCAAAAACATTCAGTACTTC
NA,NA,TRBJ2-5,TRBV9,CASSPGPFQETQYF,TGTGCCAGCAGCCCAGGTCCGTTCCAAGAGACCCAGTACTTC
NA,NA,TRBJ2-7,TRBV3-1/TRBV3-2,CASSQGGRTYEQYF,TGTGCCAGCAGCCAAGGCGGGCGTACCTACGAGCAGTACTTC
NA,TRBD1,TRBJ1-6,TRBV7-6,CASSGRQGADSPLHF,TGTGCCAGCAGCGGGAGACAGGGGGCTGATTCACCCCTCCACTTT
NA,TRBD1,TRBJ2-5,TRBV5-4,CASSLNRGLLETQYF,TGTGCCAGCAGCTTGAACAGGGGGCTGTTGGAGACCCAGTACTTC
few,TRBD1,TRBJ2-7,TRBV5-1,CASSFGTGPYEQYF,TGCGCCAGCAGCTTCGGGACAGGGCCTTACGAGCAGTACTTC
NA,NA,TRBJ2-1,TRBV15,CATSPGRYNEQFF,TGTGCCACCAGTCCCGGGAGATACAATGAGCAGTTCTTC
few,NA,TRBJ2-1,TRBV18,CASSPGGEQFF,TGTGCCAGCTCACCAGGGGGCGAGCAGTTCTTC
NA,NA,TRBJ1-1,TRBV6-1,CASSDLGGQTEAFF,TGTGCCAGCAGTGATTTGGGGGGGCAGACTGAAGCTTTCTTT
NA,NA,TRBJ1-1,TRBV19,CASSPGRGGSGTEAFF,TGTGCCAGTAGTCCCGGAAGGGGCGGGAGTGGCACTGAAGCTTTCTTT
once,NA,TRBJ2-7,TRBV27,CASSLSVRYEQYF,TGTGCCAGCAGTTTATCTGTGCGGTACGAGCAGTACTTC
NA,NA,TRBJ1-1,TRBV16,CASSGGRNTEAFF,TGTGCCAGCAGCGGTGGGCGGAACACTGAAGCTTTCTTT
NA,NA,TRBJ2-7,TRBV5-8,CASRESGEQYF,TGTGCCAGCAGAGAGTCTGGCGAGCAGTACTTC
many,TRBD1,TRBJ1-2,TRBV6-6,CASSRTGESYGYTF,TGTGCCAGCAGCCGGACAGGGGAAAGCTATGGCTACACCTTC
many,NA,TRBJ2-6,TRBV5-1,CASSLRGGPPGANVLTF,TGCGCCAGCAGCTTGAGGGGAGGTCCTCCTGGGGCCAACGTCCTGACTTTC
NA,TRBD2,TRBJ2-1,TRBV30,CAWRGLAVYNEQFF,TGTGCCTGGAGGGGACTAGCGGTCTACAATGAGCAGTTCTTC
NA,TRBD1,TRBJ1-2,TRBV7-9,CASSSTGGGGGYTF,TGTGCCAGCAGTTCCACAGGGGGCGGCGGGGGCTACACCTTC
NA,NA,TRBJ1-2,TRBV3-1/TRBV3-2,CASSPGGRDYGYTF,TGTGCCAGCAGCCCGGGAGGGAGGGACTATGGCTACACCTTC
NA,NA,TRBJ2-2,TRBV13,CASSGLMNTGELFF,TGTGCCAGCTCAGGACTGATGAACACCGGGGAGCTGTTTTTT
NA,NA,TRBJ2-1,TRBV3-1/TRBV3-2,CASSQDWGTEQFF,TGTGCCAGCAGCCAAGATTGGGGGACAGAGCAGTTCTTC
NA,NA,TRBJ2-2,TRBV10-1,CASREPSTGELFF,TGCGCCAGCAGGGAGCCGAGCACCGGGGAGCTGTTTTTT
NA,NA,TRBJ2-3,TRBV19,CASSIRPPGLTGDTQYF,TGTGCCAGTAGTATCAGACCCCCGGGACTTACGGGAGATACGCAGTATTTT
NA,NA,TRBJ2-1,TRBV7-6,CASSSSRVFNEQFF,TGTGCCAGCAGCTCGTCTCGGGTATTCAATGAGCAGTTCTTC
NA,NA,TRBJ1-1,TRBV29-1,CSVVRRMNTEAFF,TGCAGCGTTGTGAGGCGGATGAACACTGAAGCTTTCTTT
NA,NA,TRBJ2-1,TRBV7-9,CASRKPAGSYNEQFF,TGTGCCAGCAGAAAGCCGGCGGGGTCCTACAATGAGCAGTTCTTC
NA,NA,TRBJ2-5,TRBV21-1,CASGTLGLSETQYF,TGTGCCAGCGGGACTCTCGGACTCTCAGAGACCCAGTACTTC
NA,TRBD1,TRBJ2-5,TRBV19,CASSSRGQGRETQYF,TGTGCCAGTAGTTCACGCGGACAGGGCCGGGAGACCCAGTACTTC
once,NA,TRBJ2-1,TRBV18,CASSLLGVHPLNEQFF,TGTGCCAGCTCACTCTTAGGGGTCCACCCTTTAAATGAGCAGTTCTTC
NA,NA,TRBJ2-3,TRBV10-1,CASNQGGRGDTQYF,TGCGCCAGCAATCAGGGGGGACGAGGAGATACGCAGTATTTT
few,NA,TRBJ1-1,TRBV2,CASITPRGKAFF,TGTGCCAGCATCACCCCCCGGGGGAAAGCTTTCTTT
NA,NA,TRBJ2-3,TRBV29-1,CSVFGSGTDTQYF,TGCAGCGTTTTCGGGAGCGGTACAGATACGCAGTATTTT
NA,TRBD1,TRBJ2-2,TRBV19,CASMEARGTGELFF,TGTGCCAGTATGGAAGCCAGGGGGACCGGGGAGCTGTTTTTT
NA,TRBD1,TRBJ1-2,TRBV29-1,CSVAEGAPPYGYTF,TGCAGCGTTGCGGAGGGGGCTCCTCCCTATGGCTACACCTTC
NA,NA,TRBJ2-2,TRBV3-1/TRBV3-2,CASSQVWRGPAGELFF,TGTGCCAGCAGCCAAGTTTGGAGGGGGCCCGCCGGGGAGCTGTTTTTT